One sample yielded the 17 T cell receptor beta chains listed below, sequenced in a study of blood T cell repertoires in COVID-19. Data came from immunoSEQ multiplex PCR; TCRdb stores just in-frame clones and leaves some out. The table has about 120,000 clones, 85% to 90% seen once. The sequenced sample was peripheral blood. These receptors all stem from a man between 65 and 80 years old with active or convalescent COVID-19.

The V call is TRBV18, the J call TRBJ1-4; D is perhaps TRBD1 (5 bases). This CDR3 has 12 amino acids. Germline CDR1 and CDR2: KGHSH and LQKENI. The CDR3 reads CAVPTVNEKLFF. In DNA, the CDR3 is TGTGCAGTGCCGACAGTTAATGAAAAACTGTTTTTT.

J is TRBJ2-3 and V is TRBV5-1; TRBD2 aligns across 11 bases. CDR3 length equals 19 residues. CDR1 is SGHRS and CDR2 is YFSETQ in the germline V gene. V shed 0 bases, J shed 2 bases, and the junction held 11 bases outside the gene matches. CDR3: CASSLGRLLAGVVTDTQYF. The CDR3, as DNA: TGCGCCAGCAGCTTGGGCAGATTACTAGCGGGAGTGGTCACAGATACGCAGTATTTT.

A few counts support this clone. This rearrangement joins TRBV5-1 to TRBJ2-5, with 8 bases identical to TRBD1. CDR3 length: 14 amino acids. CDR1 and CDR2 from the germline V gene are SGHRS and YFSETQ. The V and J ends lost 0 bases and 5 bases, in that order; junction bases with no gene match: 3. The CDR3 DNA is TGCGCCAGCAGCTTGGGGACAGGGAGGGAGACCCAGTACTTC. Encoded protein: CASSLGTGRETQYF.

This clone was detected a few times. CDR3 sequence (DNA): TGTGCCACCAGTGATCATGGCGGGAGCGACTATGAGCAGTTCTTC. Protein sequence: CATSDHGGSDYEQFF. The genes are TRBV24-1 and TRBJ2-1; 7 bases are a match to TRBD2. The CDR3 runs to 15 residues. CDR1 is KGHDR, CDR2 SFDVKD, per germline. The V segment lost 3 bases and the J segment 8 bases; nucleotides outside the gene matches: 9.

The CDR3 loop reads CASSPLLAGAYNEQFF. For the CDR3, the DNA is TGTGCCAGCAGCCCTCTACTAGCGGGAGCCTACAATGAGCAGTTCTTC. The chain carries TRBV9 and TRBJ2-1, with 11 bases matching TRBD2. This CDR3 has 16 amino acids. Germline V CDR1 and CDR2: SGDLS, YYNGEE. Unmatched junction bases numbered 5, after V lost 4 bases and J lost 2 bases.

CDR3: CASRTGDYGYTF. In DNA form, the CDR3 reads TGTGCCAGCAGGACAGGGGACTATGGCTACACCTTC. This sequence joins TRBV28 and TRBJ1-2, with TRBD1 identical over 8 bases. Germline CDR1 reads MDHEN; CDR2 reads SYDVKM. This CDR3 comprises 12 residues. J gave up 3 bases and V 6 bases, and 0 bases lay outside the gene matches.

The chain recombines TRBV7-9 with TRBJ2-1; D not resolved. Trimming shortened V by 5 bases and J by 7 bases, and 21 bases separated the two germline ends. The CDR3 covers 16 residues. The V gene's germline CDR1 is SEHNR and CDR2 FQNEAQ (reference sequence). The CDR3 is CASSTPGLVSGNEQFF. The CDR3 region has the DNA TGTGCCAGCAGCACGCCGGGTCTAGTATCCGGGAATGAGCAGTTCTTC.

The chain links TRBV28 to TRBJ1-2, with TRBD1 matching 7 bases. Per germline, CDR1 MDHEN and CDR2 SYDVKM. The CDR3 length is 14 residues. Trimming removed 1 base from V and 5 bases from J; junction bases left unmatched: 4. CDR3 amino acids: CASSLSGQSYGYTF. The CDR3 region has the DNA TGTGCCAGCAGTTTATCGGGACAGAGTTATGGCTACACCTTC.

This CDR3 reads CASSASSGLSQETQYF. As DNA, the CDR3 is TGTGCCAGCAGTGCTTCTAGCGGATTATCCCAAGAGACCCAGTACTTC. The chain couples TRBV2 to TRBJ2-5; 7 bases fit TRBD2. The CDR3 is made up of 16 amino acids. Germline CDR1 is SNHLY and CDR2 is FYNNEI. V lost 4 bases and J lost 1; bases outside the gene matches: 9.

The chain combines TRBV10-3 with TRBJ1-4; 9 bases fit TRBD1. The V gene's germline CDR1 is ENHRY and CDR2 SYGVKD. V shed 3 bases and J 8 bases; nucleotides not matched to a gene: 7. This CDR3 has 15 residues. DNA of the CDR3: TGTGCCATCAGTGATGCCGGACAGGGGCAGGAAAAACTGTTTTTT. Translated, it gives CAISDAGQGQEKLFF.

CDR3 bases: TGTGCCAGTAGTATAAGTAAAGGAGGGGTTAGCGGGAGCACAGATACGCAGTATTTT. Amino acids: CASSISKGGVSGSTDTQYF. The rearrangement uses TRBV19 and TRBJ2-3; 7 bases line up with TRBD2. CDR3 length equals 19 residues. Trimming at V came to 2 bases and at J to 0 bases, leaving 14 bases not matched to a gene. Looked up from germline, CDR1 is LNHDA and CDR2 is SQIVND (reference sequence). The full variable domain, in which reference TRBV19 and TRBJ2-3 provide the parts outside the CDR3, is DGGITQSPKYLFRKEGQNVTLSCEQNLNHDAMYWYRQDPGQGLRLIYYSQIVNDFQKGDIAEGYSVSREKKESFPLTVTSAQKNPTAFYLCASSISKGGVSGSTDTQYFGPGTRLTVL.

The chain uses TRBV19 and TRBJ1-5; D gene ambiguous. This CDR3 has 15 residues. V lost 4 bases to trimming and J lost 4 bases, with 14 bases between them. Germline V CDR1 and CDR2: LNHDA, SQIVND (reference sequence). The CDR3 nucleotides are TGTGCCAGTAGTACCAGACTAGTAGCAAATCAGCCCCAGCATTTT. Protein: CASSTRLVANQPQHF.

This clone showed up just a few times. J is TRBJ1-3 and V is TRBV2; TRBD1 matches 8 bases. The V gene's germline CDR1 is SNHLY and CDR2 FYNNEI. The CDR3 sequence is 15 residues long. J gave up 4 bases and V 2 bases, and 4 bases lay outside the gene matches. CDR3: CASSEQGAPGNTIYF. The CDR3 DNA reads as TGTGCCAGCAGTGAACAGGGGGCTCCAGGAAACACCATATATTTT.

The chain carries TRBV5-1 and TRBJ1-2; 11 bases agree with TRBD1. This CDR3 contains 16 residues. Trimming took 0 bases from V and 5 from J; bases not matched to a gene: 6. CDR1 is SGHRS and CDR2 is YFSETQ in the germline V gene. CDR3 region: CASSLAGTGGEYGYTF. CDR3 nucleotide sequence: TGCGCCAGCAGCTTGGCCGGGACAGGGGGAGAATATGGCTACACCTTC.

The chain carries TRBV15 and TRBJ1-1; D gene unclear. Trimming cost V 3 bases and J 6 bases, with 11 bases left between them. The CDR3 has 13 amino acids. Germline lookup yields CDR1 LNHNV and CDR2 YYDKDF (reference sequence). CDR3 region: CATSSVIRAEAFF. The CDR3 DNA reads TGTGCCACCAGCAGCGTGATACGCGCTGAAGCTTTCTTT.

The chain combines TRBV30 with TRBJ2-1, with 9 bases aligning to TRBD2. The junction had 13 bases not matched to a gene; V was cut back by 0 bases and J by 7 bases. The CDR3 extends over 17 amino acids. CDR1 GTSNPN and CDR2 SVGIG come from the germline V gene (reference sequence). CDR3 coding DNA: TGTGCCTGGAGTGTATGGAGTGGCGGGAGGGCGGTGAATGAGCAGTTCTTC. The encoded protein is CAWSVWSGGRAVNEQFF.

This clone was observed once. The chain carries TRBV15 and TRBJ2-7; possible D gene TRBD2, 5 bases. Germline V gives CDR1 LNHNV, CDR2 YYDKDF (reference sequence). The CDR3 is 15 residues long. Trimming cost V 0 bases and J 4 bases, with 13 bases left between them. This CDR3 is CATSRDSGLVYEQYF. In DNA form, the CDR3 reads TGTGCCACCAGCAGAGATTCGGGGTTGGTATACGAGCAGTACTTC.